This record looks at one TCR beta chain sequence and its context. Its antigen is undetermined. This record belongs to a study of cytomegalovirus exposure and HLA in healthy donors. The study, taken as a whole, reports: Roughly even sequencing depth across donors was the assumption behind the presence/absence analyses.

PCR employed 60 Vbeta and 13 Jbeta primers. As handled by the study authors: Later, an analysis found about 80 million unique TCR beta chains, and approximately 10 million of these were shared. Some clones are missing from TCRdb's copy, which holds only in-frame ones; the method was immunoSEQ multiplex PCR. From that table come the V and J calls and clone size; the DNA was used to work out D and trimming. The sample includes 200,000 to 250,000 clones, 60% to 80% of them seen just once. The CDR3 loop spans 13 amino acids. Germline-derived CDR1 and CDR2 are MNHEY and SVGAGI. V lost 0 bases and J 4 bases, leaving 4 bases between the germline ends.

The sample taken for sequencing was PBMCs. The chain joins TRBV6-5 to TRBJ2-1; D unresolved. The receptor was derived from a male donor in good health and CMV-seronegative. The DNA of the CDR3 is TGTGCCAGCAGTTACTCTTTATACAATGAGCAGTTCTTC. It encodes CASSYSLYNEQFF.